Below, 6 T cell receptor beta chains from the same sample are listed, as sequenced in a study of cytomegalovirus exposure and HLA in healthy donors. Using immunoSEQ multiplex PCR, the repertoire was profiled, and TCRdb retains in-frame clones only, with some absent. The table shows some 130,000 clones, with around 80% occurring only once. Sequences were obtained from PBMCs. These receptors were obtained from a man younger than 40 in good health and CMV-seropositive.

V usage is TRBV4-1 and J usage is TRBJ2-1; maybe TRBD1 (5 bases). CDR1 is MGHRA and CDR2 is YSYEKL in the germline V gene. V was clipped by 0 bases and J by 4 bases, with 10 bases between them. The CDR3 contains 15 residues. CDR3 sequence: CASSQEGQGYNEQFF. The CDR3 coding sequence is TGCGCCAGCAGCCAAGAGGGGCAAGGGTACAATGAGCAGTTCTTC.

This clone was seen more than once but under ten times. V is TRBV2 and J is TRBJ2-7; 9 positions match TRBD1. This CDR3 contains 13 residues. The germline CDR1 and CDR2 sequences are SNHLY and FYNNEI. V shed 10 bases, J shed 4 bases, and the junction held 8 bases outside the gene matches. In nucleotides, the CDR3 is TGTGCCATTACGACAGGGGGGGAATACGAGCAGTACTTC. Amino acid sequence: CAITTGGEYEQYF.

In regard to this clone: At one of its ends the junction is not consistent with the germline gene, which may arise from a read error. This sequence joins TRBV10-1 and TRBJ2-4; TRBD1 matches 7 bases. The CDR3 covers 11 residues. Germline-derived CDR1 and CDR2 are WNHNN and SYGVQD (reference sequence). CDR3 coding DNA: TGCGCCAGACCTCCTGGGGGACAGCTTTTATTC. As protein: CARPPGGQLLF.

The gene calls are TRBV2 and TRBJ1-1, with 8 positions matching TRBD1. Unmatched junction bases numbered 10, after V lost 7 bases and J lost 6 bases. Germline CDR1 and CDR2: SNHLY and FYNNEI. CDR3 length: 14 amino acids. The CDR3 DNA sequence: TGTGCCAGCACCTTTGGGACAGGAGGCGCTGAAGCTTTCTTT. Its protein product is CASTFGTGGAEAFF.

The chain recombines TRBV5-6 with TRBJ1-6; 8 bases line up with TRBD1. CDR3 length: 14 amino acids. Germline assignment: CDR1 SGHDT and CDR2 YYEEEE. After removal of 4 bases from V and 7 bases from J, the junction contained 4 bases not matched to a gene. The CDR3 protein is CASSLRDRNSPLHF. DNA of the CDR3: TGTGCCAGCAGCCTTCGGGACAGGAATTCACCCCTCCACTTT.

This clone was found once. The CDR3 bases are TGCAGCGTTGGCGGGAGGAACTCCTACAATGAGCAGTTCTTC. Its protein is CSVGGRNSYNEQFF. The V gene is TRBV29-1, the J gene TRBJ2-1; 8 nucleotides agree with TRBD2. With V trimmed by 4 bases and J by 0 bases, 2 bases remained unmatched. The V gene's germline CDR1 is SQVTM and CDR2 ANQGSEA. This CDR3 spans 14 amino acids.